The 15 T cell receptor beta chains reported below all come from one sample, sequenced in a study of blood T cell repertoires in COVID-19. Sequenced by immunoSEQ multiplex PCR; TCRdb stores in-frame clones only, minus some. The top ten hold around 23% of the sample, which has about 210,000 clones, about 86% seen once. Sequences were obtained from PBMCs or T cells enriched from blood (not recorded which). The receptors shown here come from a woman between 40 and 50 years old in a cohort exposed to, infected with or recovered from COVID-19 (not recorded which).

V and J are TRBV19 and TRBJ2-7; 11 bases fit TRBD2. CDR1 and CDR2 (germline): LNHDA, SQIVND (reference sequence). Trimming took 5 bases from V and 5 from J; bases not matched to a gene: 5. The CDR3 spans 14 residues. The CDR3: CASSPSGGYHEQYF. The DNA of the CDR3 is TGTGCCAGTAGTCCTAGCGGGGGGTACCACGAGCAGTACTTC.

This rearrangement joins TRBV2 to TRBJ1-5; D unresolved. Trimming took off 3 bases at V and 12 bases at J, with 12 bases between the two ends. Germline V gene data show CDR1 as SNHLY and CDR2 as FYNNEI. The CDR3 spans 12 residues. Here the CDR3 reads CASSDIRGIQHF. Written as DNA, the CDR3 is TGTGCCAGCAGTGATATCCGGGGAATCCAGCATTTT.

CDR3 sequence: CASSQDDRLYTDTQYF. CDR3 DNA sequence: TGCGCCAGCAGCCAAGACGACAGGCTTTACACAGATACGCAGTATTTT. This chain joins TRBV4-1 and TRBJ2-3, with a weak D call TRBD1 (6 bases). The CDR3 spans 16 residues. V was clipped by 0 bases and J by 2 bases, with 12 bases between them. From germline, CDR1 is MGHRA and CDR2 YSYEKL.

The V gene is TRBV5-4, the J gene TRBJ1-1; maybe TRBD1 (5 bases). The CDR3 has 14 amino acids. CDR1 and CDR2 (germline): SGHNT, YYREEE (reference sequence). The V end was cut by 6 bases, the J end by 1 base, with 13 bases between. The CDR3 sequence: CASTTGTRNTEAFF. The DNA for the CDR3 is TGTGCCAGCACCACCGGGACTAGGAACACTGAAGCTTTCTTT.

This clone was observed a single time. The CDR3 region has the DNA TGTGCCATCAGCGGAGGGGAGATTTGGGCTTTCTTT. Protein: CAISGGEIWAFF. This chain uses TRBV10-3 with TRBJ1-1, with a possible D match to TRBD1 (5 bases). The CDR3 consists of 12 residues. Germline CDR1 ENHRY, CDR2 SYGVKD. V was trimmed by 6 bases and J by 11 bases, leaving 16 bases between them.

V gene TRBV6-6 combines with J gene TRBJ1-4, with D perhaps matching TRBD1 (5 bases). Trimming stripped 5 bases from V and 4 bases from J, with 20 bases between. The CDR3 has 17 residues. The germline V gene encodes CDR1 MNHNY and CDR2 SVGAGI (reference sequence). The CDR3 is CASSLLTLDSYNEKLFF. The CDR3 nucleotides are TGTGCCAGCAGTCTCCTCACCCTTGACAGCTATAATGAAAAACTGTTTTTT.

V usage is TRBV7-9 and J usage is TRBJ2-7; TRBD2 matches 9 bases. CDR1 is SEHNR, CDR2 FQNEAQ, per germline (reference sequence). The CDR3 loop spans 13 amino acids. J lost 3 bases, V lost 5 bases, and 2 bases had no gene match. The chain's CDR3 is CASSQTSGYEQYF. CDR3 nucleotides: TGTGCCAGCAGCCAGACTAGCGGCTACGAGCAGTACTTC.

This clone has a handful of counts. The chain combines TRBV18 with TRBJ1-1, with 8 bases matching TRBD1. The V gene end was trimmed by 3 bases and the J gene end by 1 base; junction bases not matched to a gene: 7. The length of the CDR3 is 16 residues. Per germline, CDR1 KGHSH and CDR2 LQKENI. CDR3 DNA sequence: TGTGCCAGCTCACCCCCAATGGGACAGGAGAACACTGAAGCTTTCTTT. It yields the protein CASSPPMGQENTEAFF.

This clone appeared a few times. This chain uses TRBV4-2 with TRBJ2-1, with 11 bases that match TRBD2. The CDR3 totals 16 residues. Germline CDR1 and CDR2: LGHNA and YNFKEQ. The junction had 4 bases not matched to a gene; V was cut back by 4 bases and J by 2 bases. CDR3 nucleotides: TGTGCCAGCAGCCTGGGGACTAGCGGACCCTACAATGAGCAGTTCTTC. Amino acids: CASSLGTSGPYNEQFF.

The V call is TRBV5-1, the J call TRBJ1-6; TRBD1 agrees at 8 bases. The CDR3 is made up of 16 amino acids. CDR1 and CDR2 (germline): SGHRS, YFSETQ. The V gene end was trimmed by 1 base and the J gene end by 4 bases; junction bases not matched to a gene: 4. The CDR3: CASSLSTGAYNSPLHF. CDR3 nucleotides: TGCGCCAGCAGCTTGTCGACAGGGGCTTATAATTCACCCCTCCACTTT.

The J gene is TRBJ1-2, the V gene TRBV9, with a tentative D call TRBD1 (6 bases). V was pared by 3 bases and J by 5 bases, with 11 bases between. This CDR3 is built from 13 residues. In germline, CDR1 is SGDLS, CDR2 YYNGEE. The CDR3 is CASSAGVWYGYTF. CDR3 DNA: TGTGCCAGCAGCGCAGGGGTTTGGTATGGCTACACCTTC.

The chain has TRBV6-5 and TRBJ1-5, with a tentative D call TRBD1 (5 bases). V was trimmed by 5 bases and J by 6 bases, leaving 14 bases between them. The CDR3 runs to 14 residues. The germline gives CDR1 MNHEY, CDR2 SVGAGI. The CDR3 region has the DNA TGTGCCAGCAGTCAGGGAAGGGGCGCTCAGCCCCAGCATTTT. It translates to CASSQGRGAQPQHF.

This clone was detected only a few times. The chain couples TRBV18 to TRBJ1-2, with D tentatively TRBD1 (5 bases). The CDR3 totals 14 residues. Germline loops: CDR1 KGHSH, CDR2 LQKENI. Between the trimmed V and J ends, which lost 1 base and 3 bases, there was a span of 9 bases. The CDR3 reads CASSPQGQDYGYTF. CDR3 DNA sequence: TGTGCCAGCTCACCACAGGGGCAGGACTATGGCTACACCTTC. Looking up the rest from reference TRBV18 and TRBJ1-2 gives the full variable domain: NAGVMQNPRHLVRRRGQEARLRCSPMKGHSHVYWYRQLPEEGLKFMVYLQKENIIDESGMPKERFSAEFPKEGPSILRIQQVVRGDSAAYFCASSPQGQDYGYTFGSGTRLTVV.

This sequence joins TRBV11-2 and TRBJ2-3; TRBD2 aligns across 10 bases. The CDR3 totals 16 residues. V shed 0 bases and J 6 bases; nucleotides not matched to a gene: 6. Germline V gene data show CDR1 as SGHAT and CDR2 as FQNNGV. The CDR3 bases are TGTGCCAGCAGCTTAGATACCGGGACTAGCGCCGATACGCAGTATTTT. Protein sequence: CASSLDTGTSADTQYF.

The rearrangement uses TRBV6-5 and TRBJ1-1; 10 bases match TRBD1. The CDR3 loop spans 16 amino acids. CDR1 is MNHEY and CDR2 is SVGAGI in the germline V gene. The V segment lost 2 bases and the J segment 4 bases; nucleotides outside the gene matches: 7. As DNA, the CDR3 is TGTGCCAGCAGTTACCCTCGGGGACAGGGGACCACTGAAGCTTTCTTT. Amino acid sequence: CASSYPRGQGTTEAFF.